This T cell receptor (beta chain) was recovered during a study of T cell repertoires in cytomegalovirus infection. Study background: Matching HLA type, along with CMV infection, was indicated by public TCR beta signatures. The study, taken as a whole, reports: There were carriers of CMV plus the relevant HLA, and cumulative public TCR beta family frequency identified them. The ex vivo response showed dominance by HLA-C-restricted CMV-specific TCR beta clonotypes.

From the reads, TCRdb called clonotypes with MiXCR, one entry per CDR3 protein. Among more than 85,000 distinct CDR3 sequences, 16% were seen once, and the ten largest hold approximately 8%. CDR3 length: 13 amino acids. Germline assignment: CDR1 SGHNT and CDR2 YENEEA. Trimming took 4 bases from V and 11 from J, leaving 14 bases between them. This clonotype was picked up a small number of times. Its target is unknown. V and J are TRBV11-3 and TRBJ2-2; D not resolved. The sequencing sample was made of PBMCs. This TCR derives from a human donor in good health (CMV status not recorded). Some clones in this sample may be carry-over from other donors' samples. CDR3 amino acids: CASSSTGSRELFF. CDR3 DNA sequence: TGTGCCAGCAGCTCGACCGGGTCCCGAGAGCTGTTTTTT.